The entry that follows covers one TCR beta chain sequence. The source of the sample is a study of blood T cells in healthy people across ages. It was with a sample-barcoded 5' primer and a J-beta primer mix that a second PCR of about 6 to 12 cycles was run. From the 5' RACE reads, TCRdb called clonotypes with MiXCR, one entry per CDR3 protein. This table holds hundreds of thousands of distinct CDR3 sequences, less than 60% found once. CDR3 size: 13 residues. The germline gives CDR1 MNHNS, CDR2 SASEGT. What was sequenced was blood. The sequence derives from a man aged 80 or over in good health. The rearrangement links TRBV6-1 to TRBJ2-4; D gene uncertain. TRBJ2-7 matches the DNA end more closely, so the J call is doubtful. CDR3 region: CASSEPVFYEQYF. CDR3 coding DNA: TGTGCCAGCAGTGAACCCGTATTCTACGAGCAGTACTTC.